The sample holds one count of the clone carrying this T cell receptor beta chain. In the original workflow: Reference gene primer amplification in the assay estimated nucleated cell counts. Profiling relied on immunoSEQ multiplex PCR, and the TCRdb table lists in-frame clones only, not all of them. From that table come the V and J calls and clone size; the DNA was used to work out D and trimming. The sample lists some 90,000 clones, about 88% occurring once. The data derive from a study of blood T cell repertoires in COVID-19. Study information: Collection of acute and convalescent COVID-19 samples took place in the United States, Italy and Spain.

V trimming: 3 bases; J trimming: 3 bases; junction bases outside the gene matches: 7. This CDR3 has 17 residues. This clonotype originated in an elderly woman with acute or convalescent COVID-19. V is TRBV23-1 and J is TRBJ2-1; 11 bases map to TRBD2. TRBV23-1 is an ORF for which the function is uncertain. The sample consisted of peripheral blood. The CDR3 loop reads CASSQAIAGGLYNEQFF. DNA for the CDR3: TGCGCCAGCAGTCAGGCAATAGCGGGGGGGCTCTACAATGAGCAGTTCTTC.